Following are 7 T cell receptor beta chains from one sample sequenced in a study of blood T cell repertoires in COVID-19. TCRdb's table, derived via immunoSEQ multiplex PCR, lists solely in-frame clones and lacks some. This repertoire shows over 100,000 clones, roughly 84% found once; its top ten account for 0.8% to 0.9%. The sample was peripheral blood. These receptor sequences come from a woman in her sixties or seventies with acute or convalescent COVID-19.

This sequence joins TRBV5-4 and TRBJ1-3; 7 bases align to TRBD1. V shed 3 bases and J 7 bases; nucleotides not matched to a gene: 13. Germline V lookup: CDR1 SGHNT, CDR2 YYREEE (reference sequence). The CDR3 totals 16 residues. The CDR3 spells CASSSGMIGQANTIYF. In DNA form, the CDR3 reads TGTGCCAGCAGCTCGGGGATGATTGGACAGGCTAACACCATATATTTT.

The rearrangement joins TRBV6-5 to TRBJ2-7; perhaps TRBD1 as D (5 bases). CDR1 and CDR2 from the germline V gene are MNHEY and SVGAGI. The CDR3 has 15 residues. Trimming took 4 bases from V and 0 from J, leaving 13 bases between them. CDR3 residues: CASSSLPQGSYEQYF. As DNA, the CDR3 is TGTGCCAGCAGTTCCTTGCCCCAGGGCTCCTACGAGCAGTACTTC.

The chain combines TRBV24-1 with TRBJ1-2; D unresolved. V lost 5 bases and J lost 1, with 7 bases in between. Germline CDR1 and CDR2: KGHDR and SFDVKD. CDR3 size: 13 residues. CDR3 sequence (DNA): TGTGCCACCAGTGTCCGGAGTAACTATGGCTACACCTTC. This sequence encodes CATSVRSNYGYTF.

V gene TRBV5-6 combines with J gene TRBJ1-6; TRBD1 matches 8 bases. The CDR3 totals 16 residues. V dropped 2 bases and J dropped 7; count of bases not matched to a gene: 8. Per germline, CDR1 SGHDT and CDR2 YYEEEE. The CDR3 loop reads CASSFGTGSGNSPLHF. The DNA for the CDR3 is TGTGCCAGCAGCTTCGGGACAGGAAGCGGGAATTCACCCCTCCACTTT.

This chain uses TRBV20-1 with TRBJ2-1; 9 bases are a match to TRBD2. CDR3 size: 13 residues. Per germline, CDR1 DFQATT and CDR2 SNEGSKA (reference sequence). The V and J ends lost 3 bases and 8 bases, in that order; junction bases with no gene match: 5. The CDR3 loop is CSASRAGGDEQFF. Here the CDR3 DNA reads TGCAGTGCTAGTAGGGCGGGGGGGGATGAGCAGTTCTTC.

This clone occurred a few times. The rearrangement uses TRBV5-1 and TRBJ1-5; a possible D gene is TRBD1 (6 bases). CDR1 and CDR2 from the germline V gene are SGHRS and YFSETQ. Trimming left V 3 bases short and J 4 bases short, with 14 bases between. CDR3 length: 15 amino acids. The chain's CDR3 is CASSSSGGPNQPQHF. The CDR3 DNA reads TGCGCCAGCAGCTCCTCGGGGGGGCCTAATCAGCCCCAGCATTTT. Combining the CDR3 with reference TRBV5-1 and TRBJ1-5 gives the whole variable domain KAGVTQTPRYLIKTRGQQVTLSCSPISGHRSVSWYQQTPGQGLQFLFEYFSETQRNKGNFPGRFSGRQFSNSRSEMNVSTLELGDSALYLCASSSSGGPNQPQHFGDGTRLSIL.

The gene calls are TRBV6-6 and TRBJ1-3, with 7 bases that match TRBD1. This CDR3 has 14 residues. V dropped 5 bases and J dropped 5; count of bases not matched to a gene: 6. The germline V gene encodes CDR1 MNHNY and CDR2 SVGAGI (reference sequence). This CDR3 is CASSATGRRNTIYF. In nucleotides, the CDR3 is TGTGCCAGCAGTGCGACAGGGAGGCGAAACACCATATATTTT.